This T cell receptor (beta chain) was recorded in a study of control samples from healthy donors and cancer patients. Germline V lookup: CDR1 KGHSH, CDR2 LQKENI. The CDR3 extends over 15 amino acids. V was trimmed by 3 bases and J by 0 bases, leaving 9 bases between them. TCRdb's table, derived via immunoSEQ multiplex PCR, lists solely in-frame clones and lacks some. The table lists tens of thousands of clones, approximately 89% of them singletons, with under 3% in the top ten. Sequencing was done on a sample of PBMCs. The sequence came from a woman aged 45-60 years with head and neck cancer. V is TRBV18 and J is TRBJ2-1; no reliable D call. In nucleotides, the CDR3 is TGTGCCAGCTCACCTGGGTCGAGCTCCTACAATGAGCAGTTCTTC. It codes for CASSPGSSSYNEQFF. Filled out from reference TRBV18 and TRBJ2-1, the complete variable domain reads NAGVMQNPRHLVRRRGQEARLRCSPMKGHSHVYWYRQLPEEGLKFMVYLQKENIIDESGMPKERFSAEFPKEGPSILRIQQVVRGDSAAYFCASSPGSSSYNEQFFGPGTRLTVL.